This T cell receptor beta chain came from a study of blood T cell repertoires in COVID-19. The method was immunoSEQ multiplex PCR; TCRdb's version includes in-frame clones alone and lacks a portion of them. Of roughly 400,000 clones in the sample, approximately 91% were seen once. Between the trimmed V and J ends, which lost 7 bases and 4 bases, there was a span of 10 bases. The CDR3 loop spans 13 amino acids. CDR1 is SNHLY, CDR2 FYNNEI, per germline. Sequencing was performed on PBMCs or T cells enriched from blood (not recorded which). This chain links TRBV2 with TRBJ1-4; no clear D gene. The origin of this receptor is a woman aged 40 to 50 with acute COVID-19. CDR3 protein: CASTLGSNEKLFF. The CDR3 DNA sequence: TGTGCCAGCACCCTCGGGAGTAATGAAAAACTGTTTTTT.